The TCR beta chain under discussion was sequenced for a study of Siglec-9 on CD8 T cells in melanoma (dated by TCRdb to 2018 to 2020). Concerning the study at large: Siglec-9 expression on CD8+ T cells and the role of Siglec-9 in regulating T cells in the melanoma tumor microenvironment were investigated in the study.

What the study reported, not specific to this receptor: According to the reported findings, Siglec-9 marked and regulated a subset of effector memory CD8+ T cells that seemed to build up inside melanoma tumors.

The method behind the library was the immunoSEQ multiplex PCR assay. In TCRdb, the immuneACCESS table is reduced to in-frame sequences with V and J assigned. These tables do not hold every clone; where another copy was compared, an unresolved V gene accounts for under half, and the others remain unexplained. In all, the sample holds about 36,000 clones, and roughly four fifths of those were seen once. Approximately 1.8% of the sample goes to the ten largest clones. This clone has a handful of counts. Its target antigen remains unknown. No base quality values were provided; no much bigger clone lies one nucleotide off. The CDR3 runs 12 amino acids, cysteine and phenylalanine included. Only the CDR3 part of the read is kept: 36 bases, read in frame from the first base. V drops 4 bases and J drops 7 bases, leaving 10 bases in between. As encoded in the germline V gene (reference sequence), CDR1 is LNHDA while CDR2 is SQIVND.

In this chain, TRBV19 is recombined with TRBJ1-1; perhaps TRBD1 is the D gene, with 5 bases matching. Sequenced input: Siglec-9- CD8+ T cells sorted from blood. This specimen's cell subset or site label, interpreted: CD8 T cells lacking Siglec-9. This sequence originates from a human donor in good health. The base sequence is TGTGCCAGTAGTACCTGGGGGGATGAAGCTTTCTTT. The encoded protein is CASSTWGDEAFF.